This TCR beta chain was captured in a study of blood T cell repertoires in COVID-19. Method: immunoSEQ multiplex PCR; TCRdb's copy keeps in-frame clones and lacks some. The profile shows around 250,000 clones, over 80% of them singletons. Participant-given clinical history determined each cohort assignment. All exposed participants met a person with COVID-19 within 2 weeks before entering the study. Trimming pared 7 bases from V and 4 bases from J, leaving 11 bases between. This CDR3 contains 13 residues. Per germline, CDR1 LNHDA and CDR2 SQIVND (reference sequence). The rearrangement links TRBV19 to TRBJ2-1; the D gene is possibly TRBD2 (5 bases). The sequenced material came from PBMCs or T cells enriched from blood (not recorded which). This receptor was identified in a man aged 45-60 years who had been exposed to COVID-19. CDR3 sequence (DNA): TGTGCCAGTATAAGCGGAACTTACAATGAGCAGTTCTTC. Translated: CASISGTYNEQFF.